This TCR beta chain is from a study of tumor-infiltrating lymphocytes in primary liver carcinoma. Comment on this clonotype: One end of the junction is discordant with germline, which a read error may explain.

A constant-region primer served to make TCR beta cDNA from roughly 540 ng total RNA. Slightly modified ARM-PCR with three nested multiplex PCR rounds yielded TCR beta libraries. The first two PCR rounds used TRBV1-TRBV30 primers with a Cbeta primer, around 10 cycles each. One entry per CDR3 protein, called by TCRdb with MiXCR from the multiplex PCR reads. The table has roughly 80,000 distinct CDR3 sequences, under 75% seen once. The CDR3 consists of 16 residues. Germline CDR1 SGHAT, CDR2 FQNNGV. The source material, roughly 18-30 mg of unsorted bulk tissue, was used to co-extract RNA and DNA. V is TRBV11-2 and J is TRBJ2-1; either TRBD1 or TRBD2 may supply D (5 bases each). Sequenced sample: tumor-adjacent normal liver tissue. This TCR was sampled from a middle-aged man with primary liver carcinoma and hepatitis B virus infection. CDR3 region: CASSRDHRVGYNDQFF. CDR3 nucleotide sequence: TGTGCCAGCAGCAGGGACCATAGGGTGGGCTACAATGATCAGTTCTTC. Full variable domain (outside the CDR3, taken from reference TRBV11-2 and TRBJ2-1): EAGVAQSPRYKIIEKRQSVAFWCNPISGHATLYWYQQILGQGPKLLIQFQNNGVVDDSQLPKDRFSAERLKGVDSTLKIQPAKLEDSAVYLCASSRDHRVGYNDQFFGPGTRLTVL.